This passage covers 11 T cell receptor beta chains from one sample sequenced in a study of TET2 disruption in CD19-targeted CAR T cells. Treatment indicated: autologous CTL019 cells: CD19 CAR with 4-1BB and CD3 zeta domains. No cognate antigen is known for these TCRs. Libraries were prepared by immunoSEQ multiplex PCR; TCRdb keeps only in-frame clonotypes and omits some of them. Its listing shows 20,000 to 30,000 clones. Sequenced material: CD8- CAR+ T cells sorted from cultured blood T cells, taken for CD19 CAR T cell therapy. Subset denoted: CD8-negative CAR-positive T cells from the infusion product. The receptor source for this set is a man aged 65 to 85 with chronic lymphocytic leukemia.

Comments on this clone: The read ends 3 residues shy of where the CDR3 ends; the end is completed using the germline J gene. V gene TRBV19 combines with J gene TRBJ2-6; D is perhaps TRBD1 (5 bases). Germline-derived CDR1 and CDR2 are LNHDA and SQIVND (reference sequence). The CDR3 contains 14 residues. V gave up 9 bases and J gave up 3 bases, with 12 bases separating them. Partial CDR3 DNA: TGTGCCAGCAGTGCAGGGTATGGGGCCAACGTC. Translation gives CASSAGYGANV. The full-length CDR3 reads as CASSAGYGANVLTF. Based on the CDR3 plus reference TRBV19 and TRBJ2-6, the full variable domain is DGGITQSPKYLFRKEGQNVTLSCEQNLNHDAMYWYRQDPGQGLRLIYYSQIVNDFQKGDIAEGYSVSREKKESFPLTVTSAQKNPTAFYLCASSAGYGANVLTFGAGSRLTVL.

About this clone itself: The read comes to an end 3 residues before the CDR3 does, leaving the germline J gene to fill in the end. The chain couples TRBV5-1 to TRBJ2-1; D call uncertain. Germline V gives CDR1 SGHRS, CDR2 YFSETQ. V lost 0 bases and J lost 7, with 8 bases in between. The CDR3 totals 13 residues. The CDR3 sequence: CASSLGPENEQFF. Partial CDR3 DNA: TGCGCCAGCAGCTTGGGGCCTGAGAATGAG.

Turning to this clone: The read ends 3 residues early relative to the CDR3; the germline J gene fills the gap. The chain employs TRBV18 and TRBJ1-1, with D tentatively TRBD1 (6 bases). The CDR3 length is 15 residues. CDR1 KGHSH and CDR2 LQKENI come from the germline V gene. CDR3 DNA, as far as it was read: TGTGCCAGCTCACTTACTAGCGGGGGGCCGGATGAG. Translation gives CASSLTSGGPDE. In full, the CDR3 is CASSLTSGGPDEAFF.

A remark on this clone: The sequenced fragment ends 3 residues before the CDR3 boundary, so the rest is inferred from the germline J gene. J is TRBJ2-3 and V is TRBV7-9; a possible D gene is TRBD1 (5 bases). Trimming took 4 bases from V and 0 from J, leaving 11 bases between them. Germline CDR1 and CDR2: SEHNR and FQNEAQ (reference sequence). The CDR3 covers 15 residues. The CDR3 bases that were read are TGTGCCAGCAGCTCGTGGACAAGTAGCACAGATACG. This sequence encodes CASSSWTSSTDT. The full CDR3 protein is CASSSWTSSTDTQYF. Full variable domain (rest looked up from reference TRBV7-9 and TRBJ2-3): DTGVSQNPRHKITKRGQNVTFRCDPISEHNRLYWYRQTLGQGPEFLTYFQNEAQLEKSRLLSDRFSAERPKGSFSTLEIQRTEQGDSAMYLCASSSWTSSTDTQYFGPGTRLTVL.

Of note for this clone: The CDR3 end falls 3 residues outside the read, so it is completed with the germline J gene. The chain uses TRBV29-1 and TRBJ2-4; 9 bases line up with TRBD1. Germline-derived CDR1 and CDR2 are SQVTM and ANQGSEA. The CDR3 runs 14 residues. CDR3 DNA (partial): TGCAGCGTGACGACAGGGGGTAACGCCCAGCCT. Translating it yields CSVTTGGNAQP. The full-length CDR3 reads as CSVTTGGNAQPQYF.

Frequency places this clone as medium-sized. The read gets to within 3 residues of the CDR3 end, and the germline J gene fills in the rest. The rearrangement links TRBV7-9 to TRBJ2-5; D is perhaps TRBD1 or TRBD2 (5 bases each). V dropped 0 bases and J dropped 5 bases, with 13 bases sitting between them. Germline CDR1 is SEHNR and CDR2 is FQNEAQ (reference sequence). This CDR3 is built from 15 residues. The CDR3 here is CASSLAGARGETQYF. Incomplete CDR3 DNA: TGTGCCAGCAGCTTAGCAGGGGCGCGAGGGGAGACC. Filled out from reference TRBV7-9 and TRBJ2-5, the complete variable domain reads DTGVSQNPRHKITKRGQNVTFRCDPISEHNRLYWYRQTLGQGPEFLTYFQNEAQLEKSRLLSDRFSAERPKGSFSTLEIQRTEQGDSAMYLCASSLAGARGETQYFGPGTRLLVL.

As concerns this clone: The CDR3 is cut off 3 residues early in the read; its end comes from the germline J gene. The J gene is TRBJ2-3, the V gene TRBV5-1; the match to TRBD2 covers 12 bases. This CDR3 is 18 amino acids long. After removal of 5 bases from V and 5 bases from J, the junction contained 15 bases not matched to a gene. Germline CDR1 SGHRS, CDR2 YFSETQ. CDR3 region: CASSSIPLAGGGGDTQYF. The covered CDR3 bases are TGCGCCAGCAGTTCGATCCCACTAGCGGGGGGTGGTGGAGATACG.

In regard to this clone: The read ends 3 residues before the CDR3 terminus; that terminus is restored from the germline J gene. V is TRBV5-1 and J is TRBJ1-6, with no clear D. Trimming stripped 4 bases from V and 5 bases from J, with 10 bases between. The CDR3 consists of 14 residues. Germline CDR1 and CDR2: SGHRS and YFSETQ. The CDR3 region is CASSPSSDNSPLHF. Partial CDR3 DNA: TGCGCCAGCAGCCCTTCGAGCGATAATTCACCC.

On this clone: The read finishes 3 residues shy of the CDR3 end, and the germline J gene is used to complete it. V and J are TRBV19 and TRBJ1-1; no firm D call. This CDR3 has 14 residues. Germline V gives CDR1 LNHDA, CDR2 SQIVND (reference sequence). Incomplete CDR3 DNA: TGTGCCAGTACCCCACGAGAGGGCCCAGATACG. Translated, it gives CASTPREGPDT. The whole CDR3 region reads CASTPREGPDTAFF.

A remark on this clone: The observed sequence ends 3 residues before the CDR3 terminus, with the missing tail filled in from the germline J gene. The chain couples TRBV20-1 to TRBJ2-3, with 8 bases identical to TRBD2. CDR1 DFQATT and CDR2 SNEGSKA come from the germline V gene (reference sequence). There are 14 residues in the CDR3. Losses at the gene ends were 6 bases for V and 2 bases for J; bases not matched to a gene: 7. The covered CDR3 bases are TGCAGTGCAAAGCGGGGGTTTTCCACAGATACG. It yields the protein CSAKRGFSTDT. The whole CDR3 protein is CSAKRGFSTDTQYF.

In regard to this clone: The sequence runs out 3 residues before the end of the CDR3; the remainder is reconstructed from the germline J gene. Distinct nucleotide sequences in the sample also encode this CDR3. The chain couples TRBV4-2 to TRBJ1-2, with a tentative D call TRBD1 (6 bases). In germline, CDR1 is LGHNA, CDR2 YNFKEQ. Trimming pared 4 bases from V and 0 bases from J, leaving 21 bases between. The CDR3 contains 18 residues. The CDR3 loop is CASSPETGGLGANYGYTF. The CDR3 bases that were read are TGTGCCAGCAGCCCTGAGACAGGTGGGCTTGGGGCTAACTATGGC.